This record covers a single T cell receptor (beta chain). The V gene's germline CDR1 is SGHRS and CDR2 YFSETQ. Trimming cost V 3 bases and J 0 bases; bases outside gene matches: 12. The CDR3 is 17 amino acids. The data derive from a study of blood T cell repertoires in COVID-19. Authors' analysis steps: The authors estimated nucleated cell counts from reference gene primer amplification. Assay: immunoSEQ multiplex PCR; the TCRdb copy retains only in-frame clones and omits some. V and J calls and clone size follow that table, whereas D and trimming were derived from the DNA. The sample consists of 300,000 to 500,000 clones, roughly 88% of them appearing once.

The chain is built from TRBV5-1 and TRBJ2-7, with 7 nucleotides matching TRBD2. The specimen was PBMCs or T cells enriched from blood (not recorded which). The clonotype comes from a woman under 40 with acute COVID-19. The chain's CDR3 is CASSSGGLAVSSYEQYF. The DNA for the CDR3 is TGCGCCAGCAGCTCCGGCGGGCTAGCGGTGAGCTCCTACGAGCAGTACTTC.